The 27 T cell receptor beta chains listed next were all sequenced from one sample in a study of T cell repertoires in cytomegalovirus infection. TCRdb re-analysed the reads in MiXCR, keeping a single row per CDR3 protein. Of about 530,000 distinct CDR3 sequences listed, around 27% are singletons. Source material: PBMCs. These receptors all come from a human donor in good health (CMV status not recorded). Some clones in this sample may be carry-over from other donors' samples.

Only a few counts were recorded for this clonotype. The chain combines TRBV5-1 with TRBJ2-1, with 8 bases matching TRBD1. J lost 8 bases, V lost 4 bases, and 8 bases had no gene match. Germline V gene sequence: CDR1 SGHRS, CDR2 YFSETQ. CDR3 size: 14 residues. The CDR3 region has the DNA TGCGCCAGCAGCCAAAACGGACAGGGTGATGAGCAGTTCTTC. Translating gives CASSQNGQGDEQFF.

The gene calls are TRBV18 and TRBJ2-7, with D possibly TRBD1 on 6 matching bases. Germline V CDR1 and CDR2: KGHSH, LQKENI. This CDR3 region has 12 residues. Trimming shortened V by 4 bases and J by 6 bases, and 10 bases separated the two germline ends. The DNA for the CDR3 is TGTGCCAGCTCACAGGGACAAAGCGAGCAGTACGTC. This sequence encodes CASSQGQSEQYV.

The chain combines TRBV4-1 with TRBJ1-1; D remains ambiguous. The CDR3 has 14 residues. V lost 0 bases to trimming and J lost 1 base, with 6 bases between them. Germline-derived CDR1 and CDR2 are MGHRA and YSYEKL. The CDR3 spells CASSQELKNTEAFF. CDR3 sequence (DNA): TGCGCCAGCAGCCAAGAATTAAAGAACACTGAAGCTTTCTTT.

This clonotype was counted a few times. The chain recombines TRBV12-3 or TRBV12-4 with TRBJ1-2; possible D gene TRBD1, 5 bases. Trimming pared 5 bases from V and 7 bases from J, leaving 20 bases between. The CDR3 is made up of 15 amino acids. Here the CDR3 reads CASSPRPGGGAGYTF. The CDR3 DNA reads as TGTGCCAGCAGTCCCCGGCCCGGCGGCGGGGCTGGCTACACCTTC.

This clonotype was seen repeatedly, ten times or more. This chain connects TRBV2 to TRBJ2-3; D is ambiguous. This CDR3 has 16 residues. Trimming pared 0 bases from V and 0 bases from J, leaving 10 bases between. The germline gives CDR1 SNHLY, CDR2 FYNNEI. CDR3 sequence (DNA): TGTGCCAGCAGTGAAGCCCCCAGTACTAGCACAGATACGCAGTATTTT. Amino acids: CASSEAPSTSTDTQYF.

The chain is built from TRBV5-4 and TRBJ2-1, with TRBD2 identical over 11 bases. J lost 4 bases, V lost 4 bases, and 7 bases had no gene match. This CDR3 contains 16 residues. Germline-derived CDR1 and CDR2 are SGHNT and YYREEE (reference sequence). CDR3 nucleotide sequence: TGTGCCAGCAGCGTTACTAGCGGGAGTAATTACAATGAGCAGTTCTTC. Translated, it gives CASSVTSGSNYNEQFF. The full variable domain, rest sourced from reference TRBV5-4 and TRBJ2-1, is ETGVTQSPTHLIKTRGQQVTLRCSSQSGHNTVSWYQQALGQGPQFIFQYYREEENGRGNFPPRFSGLQFPNYSSELNVNALELDDSALYLCASSVTSGSNYNEQFFGPGTRLTVL.

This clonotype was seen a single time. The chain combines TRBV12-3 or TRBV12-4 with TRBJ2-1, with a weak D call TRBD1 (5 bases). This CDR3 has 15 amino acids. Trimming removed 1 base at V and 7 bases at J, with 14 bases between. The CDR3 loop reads CASSLGPGKVNEQFF. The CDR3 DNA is TGTGCCAGCAGTTTAGGTCCAGGGAAGGTAAATGAGCAGTTCTTC.

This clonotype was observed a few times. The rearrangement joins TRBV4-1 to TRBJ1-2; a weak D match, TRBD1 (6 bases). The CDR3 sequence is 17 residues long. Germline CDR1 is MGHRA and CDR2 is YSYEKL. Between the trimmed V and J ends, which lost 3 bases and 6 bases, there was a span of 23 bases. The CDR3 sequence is CASSQKPTGTSIDGYTF. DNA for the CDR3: TGCGCCAGCAGCCAGAAACCGACCGGGACAAGTATTGATGGCTACACCTTC.

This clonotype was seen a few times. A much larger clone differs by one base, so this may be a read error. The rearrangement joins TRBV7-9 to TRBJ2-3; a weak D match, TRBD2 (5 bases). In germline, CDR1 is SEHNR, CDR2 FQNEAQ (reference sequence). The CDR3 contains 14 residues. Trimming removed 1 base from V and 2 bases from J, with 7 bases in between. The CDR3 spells CASSLGRITDTQYF. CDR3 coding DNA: TGTGCCAGCAGCTTAGGGAGGATCACAGATACGCAGTATTTT.

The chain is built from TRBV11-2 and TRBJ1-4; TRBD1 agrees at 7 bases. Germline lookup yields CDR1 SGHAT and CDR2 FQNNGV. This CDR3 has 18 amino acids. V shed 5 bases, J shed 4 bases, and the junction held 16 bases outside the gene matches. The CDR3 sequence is CASSHPTLRDRLNEKLFF. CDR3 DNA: TGTGCCAGCAGCCACCCGACCCTCCGGGACAGACTTAATGAAAAACTGTTTTTT.

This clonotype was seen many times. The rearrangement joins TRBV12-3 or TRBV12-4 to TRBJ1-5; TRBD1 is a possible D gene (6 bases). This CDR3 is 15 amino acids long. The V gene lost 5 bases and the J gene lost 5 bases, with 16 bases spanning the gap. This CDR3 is CASSELQGRDQPQHF. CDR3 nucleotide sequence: TGTGCCAGCAGTGAACTACAGGGACGCGATCAGCCCCAGCATTTT.

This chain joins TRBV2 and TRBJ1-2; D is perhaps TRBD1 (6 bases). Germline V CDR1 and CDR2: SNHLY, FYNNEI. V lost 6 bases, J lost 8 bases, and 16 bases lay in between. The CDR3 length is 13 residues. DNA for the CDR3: TGTGCCAGCAGACCCGGGACAATCTCAGGCTACACCTTC. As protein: CASRPGTISGYTF.

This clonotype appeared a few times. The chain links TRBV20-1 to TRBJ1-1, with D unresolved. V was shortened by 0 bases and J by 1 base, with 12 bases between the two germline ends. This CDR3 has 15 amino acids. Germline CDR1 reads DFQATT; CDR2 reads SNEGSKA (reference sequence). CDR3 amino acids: CSARDPRVGNTEAFF. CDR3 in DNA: TGCAGTGCTAGAGATCCGCGGGTAGGGAACACTGAAGCTTTCTTT.

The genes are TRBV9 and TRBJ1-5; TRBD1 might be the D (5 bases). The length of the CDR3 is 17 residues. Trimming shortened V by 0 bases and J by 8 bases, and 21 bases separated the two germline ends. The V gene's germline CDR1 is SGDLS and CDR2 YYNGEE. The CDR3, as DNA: TGTGCCAGCAGCGTAGGTGGGGCCGCGGCGGGCAGGGAGCCCCAGCATTTT. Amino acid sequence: CASSVGGAAAGREPQHF.

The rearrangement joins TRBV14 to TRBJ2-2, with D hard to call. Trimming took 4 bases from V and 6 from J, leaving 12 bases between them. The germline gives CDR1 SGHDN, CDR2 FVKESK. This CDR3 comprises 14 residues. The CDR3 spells CASSPLMGSGELFF. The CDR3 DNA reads TGTGCCAGCAGCCCGCTTATGGGGTCCGGGGAGCTGTTTTTT.

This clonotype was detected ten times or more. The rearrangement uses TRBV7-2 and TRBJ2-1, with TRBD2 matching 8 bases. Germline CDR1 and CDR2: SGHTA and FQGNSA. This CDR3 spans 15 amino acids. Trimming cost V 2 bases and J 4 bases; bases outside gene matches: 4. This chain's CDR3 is CASSLRLAIYNEQFF. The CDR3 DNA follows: TGTGCCAGCAGCTTAAGACTAGCGATTTACAATGAGCAGTTCTTC.

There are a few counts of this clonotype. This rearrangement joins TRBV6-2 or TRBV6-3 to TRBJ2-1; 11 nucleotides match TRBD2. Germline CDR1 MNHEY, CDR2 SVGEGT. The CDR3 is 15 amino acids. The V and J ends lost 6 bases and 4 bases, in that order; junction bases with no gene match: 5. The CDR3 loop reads CASSELAGEYNEQFF. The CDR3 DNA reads TGTGCCAGCAGCGAACTAGCGGGAGAGTACAATGAGCAGTTCTTC.

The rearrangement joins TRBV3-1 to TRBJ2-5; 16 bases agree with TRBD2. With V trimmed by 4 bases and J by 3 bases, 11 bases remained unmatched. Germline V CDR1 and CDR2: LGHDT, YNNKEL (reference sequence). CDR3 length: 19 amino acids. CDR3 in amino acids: CASSRDEGLAGGPKETQYF. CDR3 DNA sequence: TGTGCCAGCAGCCGGGACGAGGGACTAGCGGGAGGGCCAAAAGAGACCCAGTACTTC.

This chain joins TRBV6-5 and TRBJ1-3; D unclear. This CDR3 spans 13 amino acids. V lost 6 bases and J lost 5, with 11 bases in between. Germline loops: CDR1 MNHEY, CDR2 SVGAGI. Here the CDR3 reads CASRTRPRNTIYF. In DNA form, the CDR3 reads TGTGCCAGCAGAACCCGTCCCAGAAACACCATATATTTT.

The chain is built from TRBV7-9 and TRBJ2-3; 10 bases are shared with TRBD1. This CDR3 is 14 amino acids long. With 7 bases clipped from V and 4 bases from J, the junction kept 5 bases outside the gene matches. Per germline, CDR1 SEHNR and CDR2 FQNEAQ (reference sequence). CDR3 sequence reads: CASNRDRGADTQYF. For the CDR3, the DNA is TGTGCCAGCAACCGGGACAGGGGTGCAGATACGCAGTATTTT. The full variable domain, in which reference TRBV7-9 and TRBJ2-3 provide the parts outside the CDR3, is DTGVSQNPRHKITKRGQNVTFRCDPISEHNRLYWYRQTLGQGPEFLTYFQNEAQLEKSRLLSDRFSAERPKGSFSTLEIQRTEQGDSAMYLCASNRDRGADTQYFGPGTRLTVL.

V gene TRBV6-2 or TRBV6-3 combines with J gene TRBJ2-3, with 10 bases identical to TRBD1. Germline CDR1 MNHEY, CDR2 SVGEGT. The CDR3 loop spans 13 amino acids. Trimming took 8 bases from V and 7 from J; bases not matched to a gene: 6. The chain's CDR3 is CASGDRGPNTQYF. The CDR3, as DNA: TGTGCCAGCGGAGACAGGGGGCCTAATACGCAGTATTTT.

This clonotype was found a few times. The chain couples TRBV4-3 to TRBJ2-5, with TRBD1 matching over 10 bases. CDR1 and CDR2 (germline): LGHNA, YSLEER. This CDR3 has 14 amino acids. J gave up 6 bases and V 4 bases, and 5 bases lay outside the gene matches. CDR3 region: CASSRDRGHQTQYF. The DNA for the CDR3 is TGCGCCAGCAGCCGAGACAGGGGGCATCAGACCCAGTACTTC.

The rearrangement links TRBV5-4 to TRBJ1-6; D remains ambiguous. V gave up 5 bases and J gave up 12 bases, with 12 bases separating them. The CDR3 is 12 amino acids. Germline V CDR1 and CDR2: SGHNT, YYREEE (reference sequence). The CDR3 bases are TGTGCCAGCAGGGAGGAGGGAGGACCCCTCCACTTT. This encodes CASREEGGPLHF. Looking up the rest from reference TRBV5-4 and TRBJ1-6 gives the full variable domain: ETGVTQSPTHLIKTRGQQVTLRCSSQSGHNTVSWYQQALGQGPQFIFQYYREEENGRGNFPPRFSGLQFPNYSSELNVNALELDDSALYLCASREEGGPLHFGNGTRLTVT.

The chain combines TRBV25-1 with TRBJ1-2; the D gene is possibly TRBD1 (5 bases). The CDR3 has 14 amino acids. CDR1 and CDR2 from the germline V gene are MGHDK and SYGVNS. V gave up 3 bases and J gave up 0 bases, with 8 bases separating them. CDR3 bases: TGTGCCAGCAGTGAGCCAGGGACTAACTATGGCTACACCTTC. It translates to CASSEPGTNYGYTF.

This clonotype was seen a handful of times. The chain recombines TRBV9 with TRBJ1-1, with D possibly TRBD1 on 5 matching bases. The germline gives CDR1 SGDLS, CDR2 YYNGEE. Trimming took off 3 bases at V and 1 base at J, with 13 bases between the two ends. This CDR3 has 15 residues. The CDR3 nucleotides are TGTGCCAGCAGCGCTCAGGGAAGGGGGAACACTGAAGCTTTCTTT. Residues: CASSAQGRGNTEAFF.

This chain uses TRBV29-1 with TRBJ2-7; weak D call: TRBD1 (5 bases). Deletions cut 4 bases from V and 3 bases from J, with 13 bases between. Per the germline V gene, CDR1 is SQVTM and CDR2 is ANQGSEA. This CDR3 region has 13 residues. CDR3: CSVVAGLGYEQYF. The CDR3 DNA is TGCAGCGTTGTGGCAGGGTTGGGCTACGAGCAGTACTTC.

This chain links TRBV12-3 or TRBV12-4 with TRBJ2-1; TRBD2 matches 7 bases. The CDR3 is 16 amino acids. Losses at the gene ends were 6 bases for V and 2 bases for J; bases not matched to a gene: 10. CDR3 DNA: TGTGCCAGCAGGCCGACTAGCAATCCCACCTACAATGAGCAGTTCTTC. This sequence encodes CASRPTSNPTYNEQFF.